The 2 T cell receptor beta chains listed next were all sequenced from one sample in a study of CD8 T cells in Susac syndrome. With random hexamers, reverse transcription was performed on roughly 0.5 to 1 ug of RNA. TCRdb reprocessed the immunoSEQ multiplex PCR reads with MiXCR, giving one entry per CDR3 protein. The data show around 140,000 distinct CDR3 sequences, less than 95% seen once. Source material: CD4+ T cells from PBMCs. The receptors here all came from a human donor in good health.

V gene TRBV2 combines with J gene TRBJ2-7, with 7 bases lining up with TRBD1. The CDR3 has 12 residues. Germline CDR1 reads SNHLY; CDR2 reads FYNNEI. V dropped 7 bases and J dropped 6; count of bases not matched to a gene: 6. The CDR3 region has the DNA TGTGCCAGCAACCGGGACAGCCCCGAGCAGTACTTC. Amino acids: CASNRDSPEQYF.

The V gene is TRBV3-1, the J gene TRBJ1-4; the D gene is possibly TRBD1 (5 bases). V lost 6 bases and J lost 4, with 15 bases in between. Germline values: CDR1 LGHDT, CDR2 YNNKEL (reference sequence). CDR3 size: 15 residues. CDR3 region: CASSPNRGNNEKLFF. The DNA of the CDR3 is TGTGCCAGCAGTCCCAACCGGGGGAATAATGAAAAACTGTTTTTT.